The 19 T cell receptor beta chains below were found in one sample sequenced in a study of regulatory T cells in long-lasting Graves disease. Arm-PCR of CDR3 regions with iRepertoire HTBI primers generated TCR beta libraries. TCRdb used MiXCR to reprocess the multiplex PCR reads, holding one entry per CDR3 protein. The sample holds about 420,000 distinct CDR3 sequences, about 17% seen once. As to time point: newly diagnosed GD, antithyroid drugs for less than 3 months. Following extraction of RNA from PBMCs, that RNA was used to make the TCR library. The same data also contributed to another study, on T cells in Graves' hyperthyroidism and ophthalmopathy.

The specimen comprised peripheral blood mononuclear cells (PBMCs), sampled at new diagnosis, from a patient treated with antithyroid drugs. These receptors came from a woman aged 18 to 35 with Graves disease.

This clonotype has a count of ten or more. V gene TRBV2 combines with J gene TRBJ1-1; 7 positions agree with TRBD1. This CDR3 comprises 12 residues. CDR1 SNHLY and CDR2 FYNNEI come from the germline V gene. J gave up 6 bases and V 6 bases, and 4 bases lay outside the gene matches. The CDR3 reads CASRGQNPEAFF. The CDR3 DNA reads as TGTGCCAGCAGGGGACAGAATCCTGAAGCTTTCTTT.

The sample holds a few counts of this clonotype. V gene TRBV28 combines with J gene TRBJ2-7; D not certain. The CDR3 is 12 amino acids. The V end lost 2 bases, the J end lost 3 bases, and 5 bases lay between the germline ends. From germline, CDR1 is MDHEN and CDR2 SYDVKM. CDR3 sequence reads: CASSLENYEQYF. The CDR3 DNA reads TGTGCCAGCAGTTTAGAAAACTACGAGCAGTACTTC.

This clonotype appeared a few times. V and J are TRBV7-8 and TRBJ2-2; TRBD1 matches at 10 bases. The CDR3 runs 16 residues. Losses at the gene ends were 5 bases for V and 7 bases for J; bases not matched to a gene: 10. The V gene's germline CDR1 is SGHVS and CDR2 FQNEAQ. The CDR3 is CASSLGQGVIRGELFF. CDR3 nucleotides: TGTGCCAGCAGCCTAGGACAGGGGGTTATACGCGGGGAGCTGTTTTTT.

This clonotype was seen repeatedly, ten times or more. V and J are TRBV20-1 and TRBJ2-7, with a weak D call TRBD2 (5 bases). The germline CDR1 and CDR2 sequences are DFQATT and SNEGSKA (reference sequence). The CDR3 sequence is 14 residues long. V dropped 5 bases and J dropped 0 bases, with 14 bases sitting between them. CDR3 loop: CSAVAPLSSYEQYF. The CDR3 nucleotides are TGCAGTGCTGTAGCGCCGCTAAGCTCCTACGAGCAGTACTTC.

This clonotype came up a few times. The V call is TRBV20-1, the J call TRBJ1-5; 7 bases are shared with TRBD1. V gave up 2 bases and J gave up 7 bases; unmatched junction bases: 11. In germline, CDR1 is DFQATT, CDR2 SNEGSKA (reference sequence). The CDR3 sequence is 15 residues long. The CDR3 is CSARPSGQPRQPQHF. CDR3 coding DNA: TGCAGTGCTAGACCTTCGGGACAGCCAAGACAGCCCCAGCATTTT.

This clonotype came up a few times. CDR3 region: CASSESVDYSNQPQHF. CDR3 bases: TGTGCCAGCAGTGAATCGGTAGACTATAGCAATCAGCCCCAGCATTTT. The gene calls are TRBV25-1 and TRBJ1-5; no clear D gene. V was trimmed by 1 base and J by 0 bases, leaving 10 bases between them. The CDR3 has 16 amino acids. Germline CDR1 is MGHDK and CDR2 is SYGVNS.

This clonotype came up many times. CDR3 sequence (DNA): TGTGCCAGCAGTTACCTCTTACCGGGAGGCGAGCAGTACTTC. The encoded protein is CASSYLLPGGEQYF. The chain carries TRBV6-2 or TRBV6-3 and TRBJ2-7, with TRBD2 matching 7 bases. This CDR3 has 14 amino acids. V gave up 2 bases and J gave up 6 bases; unmatched junction bases: 7. In germline, CDR1 is MNHEY, CDR2 SVGEGT.

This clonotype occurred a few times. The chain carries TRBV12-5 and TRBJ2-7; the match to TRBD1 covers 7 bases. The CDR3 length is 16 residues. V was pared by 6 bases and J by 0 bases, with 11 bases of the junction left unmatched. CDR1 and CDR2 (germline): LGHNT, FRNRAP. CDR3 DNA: TGTGCTAGTGGGGGGCCCGGGACAGCTTTCTCCTACGAGCAGTACTTC. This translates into CASGGPGTAFSYEQYF.

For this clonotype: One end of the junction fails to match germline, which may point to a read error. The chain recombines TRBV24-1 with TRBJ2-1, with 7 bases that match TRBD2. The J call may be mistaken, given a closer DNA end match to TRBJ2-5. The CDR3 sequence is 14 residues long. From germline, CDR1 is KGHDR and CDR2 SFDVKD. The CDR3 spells CATSGLAGVETQYF. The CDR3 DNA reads TGTGCCACCAGTGGTTTGGCGGGAGTAGAGACCCAGTACTTC.

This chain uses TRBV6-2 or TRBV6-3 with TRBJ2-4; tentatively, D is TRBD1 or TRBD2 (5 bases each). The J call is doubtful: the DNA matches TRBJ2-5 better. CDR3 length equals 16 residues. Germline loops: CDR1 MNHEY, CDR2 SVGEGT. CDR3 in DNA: TGTGCCAGCAGTCCGCATTTGGTGGGAGAGGGGGAGACCCAGTACTTC. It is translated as CASSPHLVGEGETQYF.

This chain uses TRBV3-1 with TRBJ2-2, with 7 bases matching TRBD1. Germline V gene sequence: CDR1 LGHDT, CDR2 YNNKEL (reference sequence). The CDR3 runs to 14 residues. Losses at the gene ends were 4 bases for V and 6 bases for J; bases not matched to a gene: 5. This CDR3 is CASSRQGVPGELFF. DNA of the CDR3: TGTGCCAGCAGCCGACAGGGTGTGCCCGGGGAGCTGTTTTTT.

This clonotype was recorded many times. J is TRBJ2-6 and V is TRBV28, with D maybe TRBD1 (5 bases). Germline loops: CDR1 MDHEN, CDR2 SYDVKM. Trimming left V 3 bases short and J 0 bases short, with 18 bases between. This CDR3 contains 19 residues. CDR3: CASSFRLTAKRSGANVLTF. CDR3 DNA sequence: TGTGCCAGCAGTTTTAGGTTGACAGCGAAACGCTCTGGGGCCAACGTCCTGACTTTC.

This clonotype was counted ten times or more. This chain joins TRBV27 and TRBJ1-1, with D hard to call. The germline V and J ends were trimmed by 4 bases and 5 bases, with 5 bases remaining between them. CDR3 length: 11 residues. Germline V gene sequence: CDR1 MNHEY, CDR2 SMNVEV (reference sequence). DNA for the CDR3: TGTGCCAGCAGTTCCCGAACTGAAGCTTTCTTT. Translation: CASSSRTEAFF.

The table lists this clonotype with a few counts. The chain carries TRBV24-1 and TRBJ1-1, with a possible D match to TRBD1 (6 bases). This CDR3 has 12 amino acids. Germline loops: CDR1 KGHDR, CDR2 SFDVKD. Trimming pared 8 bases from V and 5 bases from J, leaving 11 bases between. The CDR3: CATKGEWTEAFF. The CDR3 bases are TGTGCCACCAAGGGGGAGTGGACTGAAGCTTTCTTT.

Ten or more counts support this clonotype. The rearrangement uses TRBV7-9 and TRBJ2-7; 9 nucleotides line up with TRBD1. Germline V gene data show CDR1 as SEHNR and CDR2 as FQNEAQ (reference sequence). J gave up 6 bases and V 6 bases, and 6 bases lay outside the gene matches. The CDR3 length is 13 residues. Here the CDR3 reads CASSPGTGIEQYF. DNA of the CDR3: TGTGCCAGCAGTCCCGGGACAGGGATCGAGCAGTACTTC.

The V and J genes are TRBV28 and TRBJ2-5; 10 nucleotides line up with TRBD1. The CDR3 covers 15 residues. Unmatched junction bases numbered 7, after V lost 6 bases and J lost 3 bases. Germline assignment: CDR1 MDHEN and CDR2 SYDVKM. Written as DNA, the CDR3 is TGTGCCAGCAGCCTCACCGGGACAGGGGAAGAGACCCAGTACTTC. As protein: CASSLTGTGEETQYF.

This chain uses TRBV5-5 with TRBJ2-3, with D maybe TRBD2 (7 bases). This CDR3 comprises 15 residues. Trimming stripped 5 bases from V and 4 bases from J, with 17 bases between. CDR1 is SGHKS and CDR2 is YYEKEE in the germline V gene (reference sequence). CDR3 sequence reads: CASRARGAEADTQYF. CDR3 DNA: TGTGCCAGCAGGGCCCGGGGGGCGGAGGCAGATACGCAGTATTTT.

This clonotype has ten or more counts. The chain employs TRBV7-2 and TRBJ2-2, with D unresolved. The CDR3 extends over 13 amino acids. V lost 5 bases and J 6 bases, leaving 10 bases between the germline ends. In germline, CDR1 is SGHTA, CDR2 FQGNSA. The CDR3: CASSRPGAGELFF. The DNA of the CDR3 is TGTGCCAGCAGCCGACCCGGCGCCGGGGAGCTGTTTTTT.

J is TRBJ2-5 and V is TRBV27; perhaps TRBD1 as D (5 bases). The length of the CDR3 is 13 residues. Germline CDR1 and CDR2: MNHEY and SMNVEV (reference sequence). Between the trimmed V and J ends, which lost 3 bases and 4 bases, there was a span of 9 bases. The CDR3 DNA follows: TGTGCCAGCAGTTTGTTGCAGGGAGAGACCCAGTACTTC. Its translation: CASSLLQGETQYF.